This T cell receptor (beta chain) was observed in a study of cytomegalovirus exposure and HLA in healthy donors. In the study overall: The 130 or so validation repertoires were reported in a later analysis to have been generated on the same platform as the approximately 700 first-cohort repertoires. Findings and limits, study-wide: The listing of 150 to 200 TCR beta chains classed them as cytomegalovirus-associated. Most sequenced TCRs were rare (though some public TCRs occurred in many donors).

The CDR3 loop spans 16 amino acids. Trimming took 4 bases from V and 3 from J, leaving 18 bases between them. From germline, CDR1 is SGHTS and CDR2 YDEGEE. Libraries were prepared by immunoSEQ multiplex PCR; TCRdb keeps only in-frame clonotypes and omits some of them. The sample shows some 290,000 clones, around 90% of them seen only once. Points on this clone: Its antigen is undetermined.

The rearrangement links TRBV5-8 to TRBJ2-3, with TRBD1 as a possible D gene (6 bases). The sequence was obtained from a man younger than 45 in good health and CMV-seronegative. Source material: PBMCs. Written as DNA, the CDR3 is TGTGCCAGCAGCCATAGGGGAACAGGGAGTACAGATACGCAGTATTTT. The encoded protein is CASSHRGTGSTDTQYF.